This is a list of T cell receptor beta chains from one sample in a study of cytomegalovirus exposure and HLA in healthy donors. Measured with immunoSEQ multiplex PCR; TCRdb has only the in-frame clones, and not every one. The data show 150,000 to 200,000 clones, 65% to 80% seen once. The sample consisted of PBMCs. The receptors shown here come from a woman between 35 and 50 years old in good health and CMV-seronegative. CDR3s include the opening cysteine and the closing phenylalanine or tryptophan. The D gene is left open where the match is weak. Part of the rows lack a size; the others show once, few, many or a class for expanded clones.

J gene,clone size,D gene,V gene,CDR3 protein,CDR3 DNA
TRBJ2-1,.,TRBD1,TRBV6-1,CASKQGGEPYNEQFF,TGTGCCAGCAAACAGGGGGGAGAACCCTACAATGAGCAGTTCTTC
TRBJ2-1,.,TRBD1,TRBV7-2,CASSIRDRANEQFF,TGTGCCAGCAGCATCCGGGACAGGGCCAATGAGCAGTTCTTC
TRBJ2-3,.,TRBD1,TRBV5-4,CASSLGQTTDTQYF,TGTGCCAGCAGCCTGGGACAGACCACAGATACGCAGTATTTT
TRBJ2-7,once,TRBD2,TRBV30,CAWRTAGAYEQYF,TGTGCCTGGAGGACCGCGGGAGCCTACGAGCAGTACTTC
TRBJ1-1,.,TRBD1,TRBV19,CASSTDRIANTEAFF,TGTGCCAGTAGTACGGACAGGATAGCGAACACTGAAGCTTTCTTT
TRBJ1-4,.,.,TRBV18,CASSPSTRTNEKLFF,TGTGCCAGCTCACCATCTACTCGAACTAATGAAAAACTGTTTTTT
TRBJ1-1,.,.,TRBV5-1,CASSWGVGDTEAFF,TGCGCCAGCAGCTGGGGGGTTGGGGACACTGAAGCTTTCTTT
TRBJ2-1,.,.,TRBV27,CASSFGGSNEQFF,TGTGCCAGCAGTTTCGGAGGGAGCAATGAGCAGTTCTTC
TRBJ2-1,.,.,TRBV27,CASSPAPSEYNEQFF,TGTGCCAGCAGTCCGGCACCTAGCGAGTACAATGAGCAGTTCTTC
TRBJ1-2,.,.,TRBV30,CAWSVRRADGYTF,TGTGCCTGGAGTGTGAGGAGGGCGGATGGCTACACCTTC
TRBJ2-1,.,.,TRBV5-8,CASSLAYTGGTKFF,TGTGCCAGCAGCTTGGCCTACACAGGGGGGACTAAGTTCTTC
TRBJ2-1,.,TRBD2,TRBV6-5,CASTTGTSDNEQFF,TGTGCCAGCACCACCGGGACTAGCGACAATGAGCAGTTCTTC
TRBJ2-5,.,.,TRBV5-1,CASSLVARNQETQYF,TGCGCCAGCAGCTTGGTTGCGCGGAACCAAGAGACCCAGTACTTC